A selection of T cell receptor beta chains follows, all from one sample in a study of T cells after somatic rescue of genetic block. Sequencing used immunoSEQ multiplex PCR; TCRdb keeps in-frame clones, though not all of them. The table lists 80,000 to 90,000 clones, approximately 90% of them singletons. The sequenced material came from peripheral blood mononuclear cells (PBMCs). These receptors originate from a woman between 18 and 29 years old. Each CDR3 is given with its conserved first and last residue. A D gene is named only where the DNA matches it firmly. A clone size is listed for some rows: how often the clone was seen (once, few, many), or a class if it is expanded.

clone size	V gene	J gene	D gene	CDR3 DNA	CDR3 protein
-	TRBV6-1	TRBJ2-7	-	TGTGCCAGCAGTGAAGACGGGGACGAGCAGTACTTC	CASSEDGDEQYF
-	TRBV5-4	TRBJ2-2	TRBD2	TGTGCCAGCAGCTTGGCGAGTCTAGCGGGAAAAGTCACCGGGGAGCTGTTTTTT	CASSLASLAGKVTGELFF
-	TRBV19	TRBJ2-2	-	TGTGCCAGTAGTATAGCCCAGGGGCTGAACACCGGGGAGCTGTTTTTT	CASSIAQGLNTGELFF
-	TRBV28	TRBJ2-7	-	TGTGCCAGCAGTTTGGTTCGGGGACGGATTTACGAGCAGTACTTC	CASSLVRGRIYEQYF
-	TRBV5-1	TRBJ1-3	-	TGCGCCAGCAGCGAATATTTTGAGGGTTCGAATGGAAACACCATATATTTT	CASSEYFEGSNGNTIYF
-	TRBV28	TRBJ2-7	-	TGTGCCAGCAGTCCTCCCGGGACGTACAACGAGCAGTACTTC	CASSPPGTYNEQYF
-	TRBV7-8	TRBJ2-1	TRBD2	TGTGCCAGCAGCTTGCCCAGGACTAGCGGGAGGAATGAGCAGTTCTTC	CASSLPRTSGRNEQFF
-	TRBV6-1	TRBJ1-6	TRBD1	TGTGCCAGCAGTGGACAGGGTCCCGGTTCGAACTCACCCCTCCACTTT	CASSGQGPGSNSPLHF
-	TRBV5-1	TRBJ2-7	TRBD1	TGCGCCAGCAGCTTGGGGGACAGGAGGGCATACGAGCAGTACTTC	CASSLGDRRAYEQYF
-	TRBV7-9	TRBJ1-1	-	TGTGCCAACGAACGGCAAGGGGAGCGGGGGGAGAACACTGAAGCTTTCTTT	CANERQGERGENTEAFF
-	TRBV5-4	TRBJ1-1	-	TGTGCCAGCAGCTCTTCCAGTGAGGGGCCGAACACTGAAGCTTTCTTT	CASSSSSEGPNTEAFF
-	TRBV28	TRBJ2-1	-	TGTGCCAGTAGGGAAGCTCGCTCCTCCTACAATGAGCAGTTCTTC	CASREARSSYNEQFF
-	TRBV5-6	TRBJ1-4	TRBD1	TGTGCCAGCAGCTTGGGACAGGGGAGCGCAACTAATGAAAAACTGTTTTTT	CASSLGQGSATNEKLFF
-	TRBV29-1	TRBJ1-1	TRBD1	TGCAGCGTTTTATGGTCCCGAAGCGGACAGGGTAAAGCTTTCTTT	CSVLWSRSGQGKAFF
-	TRBV6-1	TRBJ2-3	TRBD1	TGTGCCAGCATCGTAGACAGGGTGACAGATACGCAGTATTTT	CASIVDRVTDTQYF
-	TRBV5-1	TRBJ2-5	-	TGCGCCAGCAGCTTGGGACTGGATCAAGAGACCCAGTACTTC	CASSLGLDQETQYF
once	TRBV6-1	TRBJ2-7	TRBD2	TGTGCCAGCAGTGAAAATAGCGGGCGCACCTACGAGCAGTACTTC	CASSENSGRTYEQYF
-	TRBV7-3	TRBJ1-1	-	TGTGCCAGCAGCCGAGACCGGGCCGAAGCTTTCTTT	CASSRDRAEAFF
once	TRBV2	TRBJ2-5	-	TGTGCCAGCAGTGACAGGATTCCCCAGTACTTC	CASSDRIPQYF
-	TRBV18	TRBJ2-7	-	TGTGCCAGCTCACCTTCGGGAGAAGAGTACGAGCAGTACTTC	CASSPSGEEYEQYF
-	TRBV2	TRBJ1-5	TRBD1	TGTGCCAGCAGCGTCGGACAGGGAGGTCAGCCCCAGCATTTT	CASSVGQGGQPQHF
-	TRBV19	TRBJ2-7	-	TGTGCCAGTAGTATGAGAGGTTTGGAGCAGTACTTC	CASSMRGLEQYF
-	TRBV5-4	TRBJ1-2	TRBD1	TGTGCCAGCAGCTGGCAGGGGGCGGACTATGGCTACACCTTC	CASSWQGADYGYTF
-	TRBV5-4	TRBJ2-5	-	TGTGCCAGCAGCTTGGTCCCAGCCCAAGAGACCCAGTACTTC	CASSLVPAQETQYF
-	TRBV7-2	TRBJ2-7	-	TGTGCCAGCGGCAGGGGAATCTACGAGCAGTACTTC	CASGRGIYEQYF
-	TRBV6-6	TRBJ2-7	-	TGTGCCAGCAGCCCATCGGCCCGGTTTGATAACGAGCAGTACTTC	CASSPSARFDNEQYF
-	TRBV6-6	TRBJ2-3	-	TGTGCCAGCAGTTACCCCCGAACAGATACGCAGTATTTT	CASSYPRTDTQYF
-	TRBV12-2	TRBJ1-5	-	TGTGCAAGTCGCTCGCGGACAGGGATCGGGTATAGCAATCAGCCCCAGCATTTT	CASRSRTGIGYSNQPQHF
-	TRBV6-1	TRBJ2-7	TRBD2	TGTGCCAGCAGAGAACTAGCGGGAGAGAGCAACGAGCAGTACTTC	CASRELAGESNEQYF
-	TRBV18	TRBJ1-2	-	TGTGCCAGCTCACCGGGGGGAACGCATGGCTACACCTTC	CASSPGGTHGYTF
-	TRBV4-3	TRBJ1-5	TRBD1	TGCGCCAGCAGCCAGGAAACAGGGGGCCGTCAGCCCCAGCATTTT	CASSQETGGRQPQHF
-	TRBV7-8	TRBJ1-1	-	TGTGCCAGCAGCTTATCGCCAGCCAACACTGAAGCTTTCTTT	CASSLSPANTEAFF
-	TRBV28	TRBJ2-5	-	TGTGCCAGCCGTTCCGGGACTCGCAACCAGTACCAAGAGACCCAGTACTTC	CASRSGTRNQYQETQYF
-	TRBV19	TRBJ2-7	-	TGTGCCAGTAGTATAAGGGCTGTGGCGGCAGTCTCCTACGAGCAGTACTTC	CASSIRAVAAVSYEQYF
-	TRBV7-9	TRBJ1-2	-	TGTGCCAGCAGCCCCACAAGGAACTATGGCTACACCTTC	CASSPTRNYGYTF
few	TRBV29-1	TRBJ2-2	TRBD1	TGCAGCGTTGGACAGGGCCCCGGGGAGCTGTTTTTT	CSVGQGPGELFF
once	TRBV2	TRBJ1-5	-	TGTGCCAGCATCGACAGGCGAGATCAGCCCCAGCATTTT	CASIDRRDQPQHF
few	TRBV7-9	TRBJ2-7	-	TGTGCCAGCAGTTGGGGGACTGGGAGCTCCTACGAGCAGTACTTC	CASSWGTGSSYEQYF
-	TRBV18	TRBJ1-1	-	TGTGCCAGCTCACCTCAGGGGAGGACTGAAGCTTTCTTT	CASSPQGRTEAFF
-	TRBV7-3	TRBJ1-1	-	TGTGCCAGCAGCTGGACAGTGAACACTGAAGCTTTCTTT	CASSWTVNTEAFF
-	TRBV12-5	TRBJ2-1	-	TGTGCTAGTGGTTTGGTACGGGGGACAGCAAACAATGAGCAGTTCTTC	CASGLVRGTANNEQFF
-	TRBV6-1	TRBJ1-5	-	TGTGCCAGCAGAGACAGGAGGGTGGCTCAGCCCCAGCATTTT	CASRDRRVAQPQHF
-	TRBV5-1	TRBJ2-2	TRBD2	TGCGCCAGCAGCTGGAGGGAGGGTCCCACCGGGGAGCTGTTTTTT	CASSWREGPTGELFF
-	TRBV28	TRBJ1-5	-	TGTGCCAGCAGTTTCAGGGTTGATTGGAATCAGCCCCAGCATTTT	CASSFRVDWNQPQHF
-	TRBV6-6	TRBJ1-5	-	TGTGCCAGCAGTAGGACCGGGGGGCGCGATCAGCCCCAGCATTTT	CASSRTGGRDQPQHF
-	TRBV28	TRBJ2-7	-	TGTGCCAGCAGTTTATTCCTCCAACATTCCTACGAGCAGTACTTC	CASSLFLQHSYEQYF
few	TRBV7-9	TRBJ1-1	-	TGTGCCAGCAGCTTAGTTGCGGGGAACACTGAAGCTTTCTTT	CASSLVAGNTEAFF
-	TRBV11-3	TRBJ2-1	TRBD2	TGTGCCAGCAGCTCTCCTAGCGGGAGTCACAATGAGCAGTTCTTC	CASSSPSGSHNEQFF